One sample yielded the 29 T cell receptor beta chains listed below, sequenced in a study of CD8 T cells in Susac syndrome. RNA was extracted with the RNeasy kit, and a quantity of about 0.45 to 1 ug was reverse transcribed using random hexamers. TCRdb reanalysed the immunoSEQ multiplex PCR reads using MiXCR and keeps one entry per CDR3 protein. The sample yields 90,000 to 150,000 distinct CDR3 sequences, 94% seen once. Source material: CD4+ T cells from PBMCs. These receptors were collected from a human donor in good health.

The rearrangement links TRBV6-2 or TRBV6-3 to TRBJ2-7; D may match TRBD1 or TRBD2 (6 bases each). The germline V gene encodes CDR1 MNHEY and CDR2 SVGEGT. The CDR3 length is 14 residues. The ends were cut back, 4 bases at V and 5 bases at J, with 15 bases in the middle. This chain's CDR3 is CASSSVGGQHEQYF. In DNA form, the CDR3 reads TGTGCCAGCAGTTCCGTCGGGGGCCAACACGAGCAGTACTTC.

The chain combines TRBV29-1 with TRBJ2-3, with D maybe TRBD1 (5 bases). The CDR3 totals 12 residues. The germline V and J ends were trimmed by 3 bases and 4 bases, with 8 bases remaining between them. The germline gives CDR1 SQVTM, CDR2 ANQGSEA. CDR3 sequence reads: CSVDGAADTQYF. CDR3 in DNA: TGCAGCGTTGATGGGGCCGCAGATACGCAGTATTTT.

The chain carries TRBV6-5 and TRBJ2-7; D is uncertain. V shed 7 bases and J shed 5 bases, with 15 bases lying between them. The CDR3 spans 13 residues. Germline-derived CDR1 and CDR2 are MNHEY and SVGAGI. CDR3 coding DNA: TGTGCCAGCAAGGAAACCCCGTCAGACGAGCAGTACTTC. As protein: CASKETPSDEQYF.

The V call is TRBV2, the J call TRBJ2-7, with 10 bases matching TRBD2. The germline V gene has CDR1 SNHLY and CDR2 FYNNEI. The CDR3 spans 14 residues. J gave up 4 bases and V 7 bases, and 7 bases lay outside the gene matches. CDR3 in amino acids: CASTLAGVKYEQYF. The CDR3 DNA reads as TGTGCCAGCACCCTAGCGGGAGTTAAGTACGAGCAGTACTTC.

Here the CDR3 reads CASSPTSGAYNEQFF. CDR3 DNA: TGTGCCAGCAGCCCTACTAGCGGGGCATACAATGAGCAGTTCTTC. V usage is TRBV3-1 and J usage is TRBJ2-1, with TRBD2 matching 10 bases. V lost 4 bases and J lost 4; bases outside the gene matches: 4. Germline loops: CDR1 LGHDT, CDR2 YNNKEL (reference sequence). This CDR3 spans 15 amino acids.

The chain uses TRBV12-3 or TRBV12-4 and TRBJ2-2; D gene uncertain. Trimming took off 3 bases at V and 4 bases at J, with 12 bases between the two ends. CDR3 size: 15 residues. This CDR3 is CASSLGARSTGELFF. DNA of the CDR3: TGTGCCAGCAGTTTGGGCGCCCGAAGCACCGGGGAGCTGTTTTTT.

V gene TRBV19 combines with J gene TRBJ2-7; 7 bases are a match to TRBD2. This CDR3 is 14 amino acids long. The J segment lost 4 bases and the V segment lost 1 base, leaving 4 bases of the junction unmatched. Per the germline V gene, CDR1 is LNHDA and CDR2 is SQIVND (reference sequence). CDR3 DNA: TGTGCCAGTAGTATAGCGGGAGGCGGGTACGAGCAGTACTTC. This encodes CASSIAGGGYEQYF.

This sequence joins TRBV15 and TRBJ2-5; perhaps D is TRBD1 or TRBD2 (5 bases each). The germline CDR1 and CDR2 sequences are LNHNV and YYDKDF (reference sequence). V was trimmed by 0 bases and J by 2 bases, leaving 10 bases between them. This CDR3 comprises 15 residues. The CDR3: CATSRDPRGQETQYF. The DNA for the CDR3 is TGTGCCACCAGCAGAGATCCGAGGGGTCAAGAGACCCAGTACTTC.

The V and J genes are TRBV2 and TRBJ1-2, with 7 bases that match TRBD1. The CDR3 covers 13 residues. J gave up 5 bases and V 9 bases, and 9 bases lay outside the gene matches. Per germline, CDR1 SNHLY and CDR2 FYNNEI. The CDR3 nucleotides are TGTGCCAGTCAACCCCAGGGGGGGTATGGCTACACCTTC. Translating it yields CASQPQGGYGYTF.

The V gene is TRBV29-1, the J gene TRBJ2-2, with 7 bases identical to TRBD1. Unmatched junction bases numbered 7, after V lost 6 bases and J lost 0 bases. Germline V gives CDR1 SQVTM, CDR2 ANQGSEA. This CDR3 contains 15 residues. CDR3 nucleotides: TGCAGCGTACACCGACAGGGCCCGAACACCGGGGAGCTGTTTTTT. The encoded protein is CSVHRQGPNTGELFF.

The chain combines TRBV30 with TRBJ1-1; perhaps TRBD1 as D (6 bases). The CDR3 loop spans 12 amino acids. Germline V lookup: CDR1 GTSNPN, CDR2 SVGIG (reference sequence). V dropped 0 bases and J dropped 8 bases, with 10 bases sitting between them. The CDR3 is CAWSVRGTEAFF. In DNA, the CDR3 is TGTGCCTGGAGTGTGCGGGGGACAGAAGCTTTCTTT.

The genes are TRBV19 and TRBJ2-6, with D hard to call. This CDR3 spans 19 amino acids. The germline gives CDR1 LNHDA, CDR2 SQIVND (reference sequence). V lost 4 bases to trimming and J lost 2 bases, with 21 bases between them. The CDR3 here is CASSTTVGILRAGANVLTF. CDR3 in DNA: TGTGCCAGTAGTACGACGGTAGGGATACTTAGAGCTGGGGCCAACGTCCTGACTTTC.

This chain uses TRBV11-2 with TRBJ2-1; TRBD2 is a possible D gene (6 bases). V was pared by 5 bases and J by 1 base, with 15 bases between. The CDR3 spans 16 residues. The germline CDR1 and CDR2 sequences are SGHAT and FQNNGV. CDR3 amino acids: CASSPRRDSSYNEQFF. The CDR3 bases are TGTGCCAGCAGCCCCCGCCGGGACTCTTCCTACAATGAGCAGTTCTTC.

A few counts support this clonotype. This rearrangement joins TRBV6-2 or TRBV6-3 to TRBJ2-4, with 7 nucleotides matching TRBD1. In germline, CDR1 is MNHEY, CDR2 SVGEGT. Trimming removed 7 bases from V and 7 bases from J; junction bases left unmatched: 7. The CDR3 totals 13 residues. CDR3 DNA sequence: TGTGCCAGCACAAGGGGGCCTAGGAACATTCAGTACTTC. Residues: CASTRGPRNIQYF.

The CDR3 spells CAWGQTNSPLHF. CDR3 coding DNA: TGTGCCTGGGGACAGACAAATTCACCCCTCCACTTT. The J gene is TRBJ1-6, the V gene TRBV30; D may be TRBD1 (6 bases). V lost 5 bases and J lost 7, with 9 bases in between. CDR3 length: 12 amino acids. Germline V gene data show CDR1 as GTSNPN and CDR2 as SVGIG (reference sequence).

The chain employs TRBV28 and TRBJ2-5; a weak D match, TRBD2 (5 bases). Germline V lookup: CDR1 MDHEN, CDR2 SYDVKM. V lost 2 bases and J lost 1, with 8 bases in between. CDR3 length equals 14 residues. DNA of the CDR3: TGTGCCAGCAGTTTAGGAGGACGCCAAGAGACCCAGTACTTC. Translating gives CASSLGGRQETQYF.

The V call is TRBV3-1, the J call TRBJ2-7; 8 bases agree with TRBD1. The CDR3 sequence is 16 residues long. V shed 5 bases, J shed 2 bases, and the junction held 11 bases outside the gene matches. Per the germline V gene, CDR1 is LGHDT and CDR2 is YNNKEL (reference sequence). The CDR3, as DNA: TGTGCCAGCAGCATTCCACATCGGGACAGGACCTACGAGCAGTACTTC. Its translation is CASSIPHRDRTYEQYF.

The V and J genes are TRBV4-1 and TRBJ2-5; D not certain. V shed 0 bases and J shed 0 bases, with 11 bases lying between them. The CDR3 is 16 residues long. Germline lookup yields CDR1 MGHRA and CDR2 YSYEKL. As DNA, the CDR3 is TGCGCCAGCAGCCAAGAGAATTGGGCGGACCAAGAGACCCAGTACTTC. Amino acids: CASSQENWADQETQYF.

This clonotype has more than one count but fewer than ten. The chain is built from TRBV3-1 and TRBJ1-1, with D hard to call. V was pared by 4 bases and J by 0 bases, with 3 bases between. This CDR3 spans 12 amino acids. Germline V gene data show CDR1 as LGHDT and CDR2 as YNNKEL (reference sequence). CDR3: CASSRMNTEAFF. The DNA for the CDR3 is TGTGCCAGCAGCCGCATGAACACTGAAGCTTTCTTT.

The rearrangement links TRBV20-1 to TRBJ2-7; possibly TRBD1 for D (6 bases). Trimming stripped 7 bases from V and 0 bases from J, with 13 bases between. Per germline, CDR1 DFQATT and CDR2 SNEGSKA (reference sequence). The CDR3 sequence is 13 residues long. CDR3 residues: CSGAQGPSYEQYF. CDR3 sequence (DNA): TGCAGTGGAGCCCAGGGGCCCTCCTACGAGCAGTACTTC.

The CDR3 loop reads CSVDLAGSGGQYF. The CDR3 DNA reads TGCAGCGTTGACCTAGCGGGATCCGGTGGGCAGTACTTC. The chain combines TRBV29-1 with TRBJ2-7; 9 bases line up with TRBD2. This CDR3 has 13 amino acids. V trimming: 3 bases; J trimming: 9 bases; junction bases outside the gene matches: 9. Germline V gene sequence: CDR1 SQVTM, CDR2 ANQGSEA.

The CDR3: CATSGYTGTPVYNEQFF. The CDR3 DNA reads TGTGCCACCAGTGGTTACACCGGGACACCCGTATACAATGAGCAGTTCTTC. The chain carries TRBV24-1 and TRBJ2-1, with D perhaps TRBD1 (6 bases). CDR1 and CDR2 (germline): KGHDR, SFDVKD. V lost 5 bases to trimming and J lost 4 bases, with 20 bases between them. The CDR3 loop spans 17 amino acids.

The CDR3 loop is CASSQGVARGEPLHF. The CDR3 DNA reads TGCGCCAGCAGCCAAGGGGTAGCGCGGGGAGAACCCCTCCACTTT. This sequence joins TRBV4-3 and TRBJ1-6; D is unclear. The germline V gene encodes CDR1 LGHNA and CDR2 YSLEER. Trimming pared 1 base from V and 12 bases from J, leaving 16 bases between. This CDR3 region has 15 residues.

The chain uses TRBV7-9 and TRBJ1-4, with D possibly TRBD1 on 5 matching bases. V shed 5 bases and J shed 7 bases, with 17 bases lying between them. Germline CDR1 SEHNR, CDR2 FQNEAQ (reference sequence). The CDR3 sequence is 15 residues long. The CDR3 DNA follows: TGTGCCAGCAGCCTATCGACAGCTCTCGGTGAAAAACTGTTTTTT. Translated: CASSLSTALGEKLFF. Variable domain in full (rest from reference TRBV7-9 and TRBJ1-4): DTGVSQNPRHKITKRGQNVTFRCDPISEHNRLYWYRQTLGQGPEFLTYFQNEAQLEKSRLLSDRFSAERPKGSFSTLEIQRTEQGDSAMYLCASSLSTALGEKLFFGSGTQLSVL.

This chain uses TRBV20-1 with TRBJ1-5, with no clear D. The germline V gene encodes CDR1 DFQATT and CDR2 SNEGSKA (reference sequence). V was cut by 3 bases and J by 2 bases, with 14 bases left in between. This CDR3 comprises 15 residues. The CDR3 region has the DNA TGCAGTGCTAGGGACGAAGGTCGGGGCAATCAGCCCCAGCATTTT. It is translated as CSARDEGRGNQPQHF.

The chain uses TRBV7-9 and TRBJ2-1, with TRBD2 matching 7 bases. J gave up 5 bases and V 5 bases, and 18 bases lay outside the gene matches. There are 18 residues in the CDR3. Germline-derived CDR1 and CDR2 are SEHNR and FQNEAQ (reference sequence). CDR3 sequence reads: CASSPSNSGTRGDNEQFF. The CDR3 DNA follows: TGTGCCAGCAGCCCGAGCAATTCCGGGACCCGGGGGGACAATGAGCAGTTCTTC.

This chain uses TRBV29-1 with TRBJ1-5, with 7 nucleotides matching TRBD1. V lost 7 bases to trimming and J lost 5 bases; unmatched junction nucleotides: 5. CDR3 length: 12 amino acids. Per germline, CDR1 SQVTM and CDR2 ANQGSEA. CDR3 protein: CSAGDRDQPQHF. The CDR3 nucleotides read TGCAGCGCCGGCGACAGGGATCAGCCCCAGCATTTT.

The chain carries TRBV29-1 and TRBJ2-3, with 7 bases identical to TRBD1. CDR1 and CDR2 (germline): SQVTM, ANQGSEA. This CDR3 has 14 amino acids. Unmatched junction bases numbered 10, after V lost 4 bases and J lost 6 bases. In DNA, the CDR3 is TGCAGCGTTGGGCCAGGGGGAATGAGGGATACGCAGTATTTT. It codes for CSVGPGGMRDTQYF.

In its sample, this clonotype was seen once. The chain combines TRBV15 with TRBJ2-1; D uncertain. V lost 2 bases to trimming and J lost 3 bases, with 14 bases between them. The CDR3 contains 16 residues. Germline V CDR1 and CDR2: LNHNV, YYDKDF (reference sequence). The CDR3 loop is CATSRTSRTDYNEQFF. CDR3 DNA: TGTGCCACCAGCAGAACCTCCCGGACGGACTACAATGAGCAGTTCTTC.